This T cell receptor (beta chain) was obtained from a study of T cell responses to AZD1222 COVID-19 vaccine. Details on this clone: Its specificity is not known.

Notes on the study in general: The study found vaccine-associated CD4 TCRs spanning spike, dominant at 160-218 and 743-854. Recipients of AZD1222 seropositive at baseline numbered only 6 or 7. Repertoires were obtained solely post-peak T cell response.

Repertoires were generated with immunoSEQ multiplex PCR, while TCRdb's copy carries only in-frame clones and drops some. Of some 170,000 clones listed, over 85% are singletons. This CDR3 comprises 12 residues. The germline V gene has CDR1 KGHSH and CDR2 LQKENI. V was trimmed by 2 bases and J by 5 bases, leaving 6 bases between them. The chain recombines TRBV18 with TRBJ1-1, with a tentative D call TRBD1 (5 bases). The sequence was collected from an adult in good health. Sequences were derived from peripheral blood, sampled on day 0 of AZD1222 vaccination. In DNA, the CDR3 is TGTGCCAGCTCACCAAAGGGGACTGAAGCTTTCTTT. Protein sequence: CASSPKGTEAFF.